This is a list of T cell receptor beta chains from one sample in a study of blood T cell repertoires in COVID-19. Using immunoSEQ multiplex PCR, the repertoire was profiled, and TCRdb retains in-frame clones only, with some absent. In the table there are 200,000 to 250,000 clones, 88% of which are singletons. Sequenced input: peripheral blood. The source of these receptors is a man younger than 35 with active or convalescent COVID-19. Each CDR3 is given without its conserved first and last residue.

v_call: TRBV7-6; j_call: TRBJ2-7; cdr3_aa: ASSFNRGPGYEQY
v_call: TRBV5-8; j_call: TRBJ1-1; cdr3_aa: ASIRSDWNTEAF
v_call: TRBV5-6; j_call: TRBJ1-5; cdr3_aa: ASSLAEEGFNQPQH
v_call: TRBV6-5; j_call: TRBJ2-1; cdr3_aa: ASSYTVYNEQF
v_call: TRBV30; j_call: TRBJ1-3; cdr3_aa: AWSPEGNTIY
v_call: TRBV6-6; j_call: TRBJ2-7; cdr3_aa: ASSPLAGSNYEQY
v_call: TRBV3-1/TRBV3-2; j_call: TRBJ2-2; cdr3_aa: ASSQALRGGELF
v_call: TRBV7-8; j_call: TRBJ2-7; cdr3_aa: ASSPGQPYEQY
v_call: TRBV19; j_call: TRBJ2-1; cdr3_aa: ASSRDRTGATPRSYNEQF
v_call: TRBV28; j_call: TRBJ2-7; cdr3_aa: ASSQAAYEQY
v_call: TRBV28; j_call: TRBJ2-3; cdr3_aa: ASETSGRATDTQY
v_call: TRBV6-1; j_call: TRBJ2-1; cdr3_aa: ASSEASSAQYNEQF
v_call: TRBV10-1; j_call: TRBJ1-6; cdr3_aa: ASSESTGGNSPLH
v_call: TRBV7-2; j_call: TRBJ2-1; cdr3_aa: ASSLWSGRIGNEQF
v_call: TRBV25-1; j_call: TRBJ1-1; cdr3_aa: ASSEFTGTMNTEAF
v_call: TRBV25-1; j_call: TRBJ1-1; cdr3_aa: ASRTTRGGNTEAF
v_call: TRBV3-1/TRBV3-2; j_call: TRBJ2-7; cdr3_aa: ASSLTGTGNEQY
v_call: TRBV28; j_call: TRBJ1-1; cdr3_aa: ASSFPTGNDAEAF
v_call: TRBV29-1; j_call: TRBJ1-2; cdr3_aa: SVPGPGANYGYT
v_call: TRBV27; j_call: TRBJ2-5; cdr3_aa: ASSLAEVGTQY
v_call: TRBV3-1/TRBV3-2; j_call: TRBJ2-5; cdr3_aa: ASSPGETQY
v_call: TRBV7-9; j_call: TRBJ1-4; cdr3_aa: ASSPDGGNEKLF
v_call: TRBV18; j_call: TRBJ1-1; cdr3_aa: ASSPQGQRTEAF
v_call: TRBV5-1; j_call: TRBJ2-2; cdr3_aa: ASSPPADPRGGELF
v_call: TRBV2; j_call: TRBJ1-2; cdr3_aa: ASVTDANYGYT
v_call: TRBV7-2; j_call: TRBJ2-3; cdr3_aa: ASSLSFSVQNTDTQY
v_call: TRBV12-3/TRBV12-4; j_call: TRBJ2-7; cdr3_aa: ASSFGGAEQY
v_call: TRBV29-1; j_call: TRBJ2-7; cdr3_aa: SVGQVTHEQY
v_call: TRBV6-5; j_call: TRBJ2-7; cdr3_aa: ASAPGLLVEQY
v_call: TRBV2; j_call: TRBJ2-3; cdr3_aa: ASRVRGPGSTDTQY
v_call: TRBV10-3; j_call: TRBJ1-1; cdr3_aa: AISLGQVMNTEAF
v_call: TRBV19; j_call: TRBJ2-2; cdr3_aa: ASSIPRGRKNTGELF
v_call: TRBV4-1; j_call: TRBJ2-7; cdr3_aa: ASSPYVEAREGYEQY
v_call: TRBV7-9; j_call: TRBJ2-1; cdr3_aa: ASSSPPGGLYNEQF
v_call: TRBV10-3; j_call: TRBJ2-3; cdr3_aa: AISEIGAGGTDTQY
v_call: TRBV11-2; j_call: TRBJ1-1; cdr3_aa: ASSLGLGRQGGNTEAF
v_call: TRBV4-2; j_call: TRBJ2-1; cdr3_aa: ASSQVGAGVYNEQF
v_call: TRBV18; j_call: TRBJ2-4; cdr3_aa: ASSPPFRGAAKNIQY
v_call: TRBV3-1/TRBV3-2; j_call: TRBJ2-1; cdr3_aa: ASSQTTSVSEQF
v_call: TRBV5-4; j_call: TRBJ1-1; cdr3_aa: ASTDSYTEAF
v_call: TRBV11-2; j_call: TRBJ2-5; cdr3_aa: ASNLNPGVLLETQY
v_call: TRBV7-3; j_call: TRBJ1-1; cdr3_aa: ASSWTGGMNTEAF
v_call: TRBV10-3; j_call: TRBJ2-7; cdr3_aa: ATSDSGGYEQY
v_call: TRBV29-1; j_call: TRBJ2-3; cdr3_aa: SVDASGGNTDTQY
v_call: TRBV5-1; j_call: TRBJ2-7; cdr3_aa: ASSLGQGPYEQY
v_call: TRBV19; j_call: TRBJ2-1; cdr3_aa: ASSIDLATGSYNEQF
v_call: TRBV19; j_call: TRBJ1-1; cdr3_aa: ASSRRTENTEAF
v_call: TRBV7-3; j_call: TRBJ2-3; cdr3_aa: ASSLRSRSSATDTQY
v_call: TRBV28; j_call: TRBJ1-6; cdr3_aa: ASSFRNSPLH
v_call: TRBV11-2; j_call: TRBJ2-5; cdr3_aa: ASSFRGQGVQETQY
v_call: TRBV6-2/TRBV6-3; j_call: TRBJ2-7; cdr3_aa: ASSYVGGSYEQY
v_call: TRBV6-5; j_call: TRBJ1-1; cdr3_aa: ASLISEGRTEAF
v_call: TRBV19; j_call: TRBJ2-7; cdr3_aa: ASTSGLAADEQY
v_call: TRBV7-8; j_call: TRBJ2-1; cdr3_aa: ASSLRRSSYNEQF
v_call: TRBV7-9; j_call: TRBJ2-7; cdr3_aa: ASSLNRGVYEQY
v_call: TRBV6-2/TRBV6-3; j_call: TRBJ2-7; cdr3_aa: ASSYSGPGGNEQY
v_call: TRBV27; j_call: TRBJ2-1; cdr3_aa: ACRAAGDPYNEQF